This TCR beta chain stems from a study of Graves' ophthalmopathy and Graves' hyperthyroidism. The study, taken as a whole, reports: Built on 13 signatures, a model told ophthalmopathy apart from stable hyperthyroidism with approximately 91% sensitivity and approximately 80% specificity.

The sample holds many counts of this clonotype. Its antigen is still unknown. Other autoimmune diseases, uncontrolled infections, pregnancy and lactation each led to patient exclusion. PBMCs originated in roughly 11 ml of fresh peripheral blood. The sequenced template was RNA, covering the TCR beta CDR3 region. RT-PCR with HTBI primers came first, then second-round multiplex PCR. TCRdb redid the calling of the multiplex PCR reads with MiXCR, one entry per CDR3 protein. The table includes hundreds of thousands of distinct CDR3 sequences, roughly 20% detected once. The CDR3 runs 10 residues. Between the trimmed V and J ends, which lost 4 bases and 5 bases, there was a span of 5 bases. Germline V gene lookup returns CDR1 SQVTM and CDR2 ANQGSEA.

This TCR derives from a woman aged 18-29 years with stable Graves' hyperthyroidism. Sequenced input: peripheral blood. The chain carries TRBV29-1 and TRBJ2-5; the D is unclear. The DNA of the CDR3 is TGCAGCGTTGGGGTGGAGACCCAGTACTTC. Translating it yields CSVGVETQYF.